What follows describes a single T cell receptor (beta chain). The sample belongs to a study of T-cell memory formation after mild COVID-19. With 2 bases removed from V and 3 bases from J, the gap between germline ends came to 12 bases. CDR1 is SGHNT, CDR2 YYREEE, per germline (reference sequence). The CDR3 runs to 15 residues. TCRdb ran MiXCR on the 5' RACE reads and lists one entry per CDR3 protein. The table includes 350,000 to 500,000 distinct CDR3 sequences, roughly 18% detected once. Source material: PBMCs or a T cell subset sorted from them (not recorded which). The receptor was derived from a man younger than 35 who had mild COVID-19 (a few samples of this study predate the infection). Cell type and time point are not known. This chain joins TRBV5-4 and TRBJ2-1; tentative D call: TRBD2 (5 bases). The DNA of the CDR3 is TGTGCCAGCAGCTTCGGGGAGAAGGGCTACAATGAGCAGTTCTTC. Translating it yields CASSFGEKGYNEQFF.